The TCR beta chain under discussion was sequenced for a study of blood T cells in healthy people across ages. Then a second PCR, running roughly 7 to 12 cycles, was carried out with a sample-barcoded 5' primer and a J-beta primer mix. MiXCR was run by TCRdb on the 5' RACE reads, yielding one entry per CDR3 protein. The repertoire has about 730,000 distinct CDR3 sequences, 40% to 45% of them found once; the top ten carry 20% to 25%. There are 16 residues in the CDR3. V shed 6 bases and J shed 4 bases, with 25 bases lying between them. Germline V gives CDR1 SQVTM, CDR2 ANQGSEA. The chain joins TRBV29-1 to TRBJ2-7, with D possibly being TRBD2 (6 bases). Sequencing input: blood. The clonotype originates from a woman aged 55 to 70 in good health. The CDR3 protein is CSVEAWEATGLYEQYF. Here the CDR3 DNA reads TGCAGCGTGGAGGCTTGGGAGGCCACAGGCCTATACGAGCAGTACTTC.